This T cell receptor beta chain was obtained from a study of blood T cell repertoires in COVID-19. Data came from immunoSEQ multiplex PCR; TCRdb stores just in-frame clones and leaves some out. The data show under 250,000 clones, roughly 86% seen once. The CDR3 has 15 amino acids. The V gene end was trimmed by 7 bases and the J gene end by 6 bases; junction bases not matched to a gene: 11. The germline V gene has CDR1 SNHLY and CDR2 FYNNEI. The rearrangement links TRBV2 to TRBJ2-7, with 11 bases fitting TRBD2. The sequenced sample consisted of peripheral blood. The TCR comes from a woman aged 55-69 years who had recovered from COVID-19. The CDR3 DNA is TGTGCCAGCAACGCACTAGCGGGGGTCCCGGGCGAGCAGTACTTC. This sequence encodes CASNALAGVPGEQYF.